This passage covers 2 T cell receptor beta chains from one sample sequenced in a study of vaccination effects on CD4 cells after COVID-19. Before sequencing, viral peptide pools were used by the ViraFEST assay to expand antigen-specific CD4+ T cells. It was after nine to eleven days of culture that CD4+ T cells were isolated. Vaccinees lacked prior SARS-CoV-2 infection and tested negative for nucleocapsid antibodies. Clones were sequenced by immunoSEQ multiplex PCR, and TCRdb holds only the in-frame ones, with some missing. The data hold roughly 63,000 clones, with about four fifths observed a single time. Their target antigens are unknown. The sequenced sample was CD4+ T cells from PBMCs cultured with SARS-CoV-2 spike peptides, obtained before COVID-19 vaccination. These receptors all come from a human donor who received a COVID-19 vaccine.

V gene TRBV30 combines with J gene TRBJ2-7; D is possibly TRBD2 (5 bases). Trimming cost V 1 base and J 0 bases, with 7 bases left between them. Germline loops: CDR1 GTSNPN, CDR2 SVGIG (reference sequence). The CDR3 length is 13 residues. The CDR3 protein is CAWSAGYSYEQYV. The CDR3 DNA reads as TGTGCCTGGAGTGCGGGGTACTCCTACGAGCAGTACGTC.

The chain links TRBV15 to TRBJ2-3; 7 bases align to TRBD2. The V and J ends lost 1 base and 2 bases, in that order; junction bases with no gene match: 3. From germline, CDR1 is LNHNV and CDR2 YYDKDF (reference sequence). CDR3 length equals 15 residues. CDR3 in DNA: TGTGCCACCAGCAGAGTCAGCGGGACCACAGATACGCAGTATTTT. It yields the protein CATSRVSGTTDTQYF.